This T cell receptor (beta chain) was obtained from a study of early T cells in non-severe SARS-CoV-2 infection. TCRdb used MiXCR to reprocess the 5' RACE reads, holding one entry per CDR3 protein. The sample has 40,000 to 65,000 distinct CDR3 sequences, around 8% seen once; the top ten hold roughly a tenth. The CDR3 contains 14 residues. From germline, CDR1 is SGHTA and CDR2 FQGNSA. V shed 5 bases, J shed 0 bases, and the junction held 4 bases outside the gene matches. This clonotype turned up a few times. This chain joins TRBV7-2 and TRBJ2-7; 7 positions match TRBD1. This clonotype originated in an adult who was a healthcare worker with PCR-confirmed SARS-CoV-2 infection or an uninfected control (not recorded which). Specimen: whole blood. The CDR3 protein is CASSVWDSSYEQYF. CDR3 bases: TGTGCCAGCAGCGTCTGGGACAGCTCCTACGAGCAGTACTTC.